The T cell receptor beta chain described here comes from a study of CD8+CD57+ T cells in acquired aplastic anemia (dated by TCRdb to 2017 to 2018). Broadly, across the study: Extracted DNA from sorted CD4+ and CD8+ cells averaged approximately 3 ug, ranging from roughly 0.2 to 30 ug. A CD8+CD57+ expansion meant a frequency higher than the mean frequency seen in healthy subjects.

TCR beta VDJ combination and CDR3 sequence profiling used genomic DNA as the template. An Illumina HiSeq 2000 was used for TCR repertoire sequencing. As for how the authors treated the data: Repertoires were assessed using TRBV/TRBJ rearrangement plots, CDR3 size and DJ length profiles, and Simpson's diversity index. The immunodominant clone was defined as the most abundant DNA sequence in deep sequencing data. CDR3 amino acid sequences were checked for sharing between subjects and were compared against published repertoires and the VDJdb database. TCRdb passed the public sequencing reads through fastp at Q25 and MiXCR, retaining productive beta sequences. Every distinct CDR3 protein forms one entry, paired with its most common genes and DNA. Clone size and V and J calls follow TCRdb, not the original study. This sample comprises around 150,000 distinct CDR3 sequences, around 75% of them detected only once. The ten biggest clones cover 45% to 60% of the sample.

Including cysteine and phenylalanine, the CDR3 has 14 amino acids. Only the CDR3 DNA stays, 42 bases, in frame from base 1. Via the germline V gene, CDR1 is SGHDT and CDR2 YYEEEE. The trim is 0 bases for V and 0 bases for J, with a gap of 7 bases between the germline ends. Patients chosen for sequencing had shown expansion of CD8+CD57+ cells by flow cytometry. Severe acquired aplastic anemia was diagnosed in all patients according to International Study of Aplastic Anemia and Agranulocytosis and Camitta criteria. At the time blood was sampled, none of the patients had received any therapy. In the study, sorted CD4+ and CD8+ blood T cells from patients with severe aplastic anemia and from healthy subjects underwent deep sequencing of TCR repertoires. In the USA, patient enrollment took place under clinicaltrials.gov protocols 00001620, 01623167, 00001397, 00071045, 00081523 and 00961064. Ficoll-Paque density gradient centrifugation was used to isolate peripheral blood mononuclear cells. Before DNA extraction, CD4+ and CD8+ T cells were sorted with FACS or magnetic beads.

Comment on this clonotype: Which antigen it targets is not known. No base qualities exist here, and no much larger clone lies one base off it.

Study-wide findings and limitations: Patients and healthy controls showed no significant difference in CD8+ Simpson's diversity (P=0.060). Although 25 to 30 CD8+ CDR3 sequences were shared by patients and controls, these sequences appeared highly expressed in patients and within the immunodominant clones of patients.

The origin of this receptor is a human donor with aplastic anemia. Recombination connected TRBV5-6 to TRBJ2-7, with the D segment identity uncertain. The sample consisted of sorted CD4+, CD8+, or CD8+CD57+ T cells (not recorded which) from PBMCs. CDR3 reads: CASSLDYVSYEQYF. The nucleotide sequence reads as follows: TGTGCCAGCAGCTTGGACTACGTCTCCTACGAGCAGTACTTC.